This record covers a single TCR beta chain. This entry comes from a study of radiotherapy plus CTLA-4 blockade in lung cancer. Germline CDR1 and CDR2: SEHNR and FQNEAQ (reference sequence). The length of the CDR3 is 13 residues. Between the trimmed V and J ends, which lost 8 bases and 6 bases, there was a span of 15 bases. Measured with immunoSEQ multiplex PCR; TCRdb has only the in-frame clones, and not every one. In the table there are more than 40,000 clones, about 88% of which are singletons. J is TRBJ2-3 and V is TRBV7-9; maybe TRBD1 (6 bases). The source material was peripheral blood, sampled from a patient treated with radiotherapy plus ipilimumab. The sequence came from a human donor with non-small cell lung cancer whose response to radiotherapy plus ipilimumab could not be evaluated. The CDR3 here is CASGGGSRDTQYF. The CDR3 DNA is TGTGCCAGCGGGGGCGGGTCCCGGGATACGCAGTATTTT.